This entry concerns a single T cell receptor beta chain. The antigen remains unidentified. Data came from immunoSEQ multiplex PCR; TCRdb stores just in-frame clones and leaves some out. The sample gives around 94,000 clones, more than 85% of which show up once; 4.5% to 6% is in the top ten. These data originate in a study of T cell responses to AZD1222 COVID-19 vaccine. Study conclusions and caveats: Reportedly, nearly half of unique spike TCRs recognized epitopes outside B.1.351/B.1.1.7 mutations.

The germline CDR1 and CDR2 sequences are MNHEY and SVGAGI. The germline V and J ends were trimmed by 4 bases and 2 bases, with 6 bases remaining between them. This CDR3 comprises 13 residues. The rearrangement joins TRBV6-5 to TRBJ1-3, with D uncertain. The sequencing here drew on peripheral blood, taken on day 0 of AZD1222 vaccination. This TCR came from an adult in good health. CDR3 sequence reads: CASSFRAGNTIYF. In nucleotides, the CDR3 is TGTGCCAGCAGTTTTCGGGCTGGAAACACCATATATTTT.